This T cell receptor (beta chain) emerged from a study of PD-1 blockade in classical Hodgkin lymphoma. Study-level results: According to reports, newly diagnosed patients had lower baseline TCR diversity than healthy donors, and relapsed/refractory patients had lower baseline TCR diversity still.

About this clone: No antigen is known for it.

Generated by immunoSEQ multiplex PCR, the TCRdb table keeps only in-frame clones and is missing some. The data show over 70,000 clones, with 89% seen just once and approximately 22% held by the top ten. This CDR3 is built from 13 residues. The germline gives CDR1 MNHNS, CDR2 SASEGT. V lost 5 bases to trimming and J lost 5 bases, with 9 bases between them. Brentuximab vedotin exposure varied, and every patient relapsed after autologous stem cell transplantation. The sample in question was peripheral blood mononuclear cells (PBMCs), obtained at baseline. This receptor was identified in a human donor with classical Hodgkin lymphoma. V usage is TRBV6-1 and J usage is TRBJ1-4; perhaps TRBD1 as D (5 bases). CDR3: CASSLRVNEKLFF. CDR3 in DNA: TGTGCCAGCAGTCTCAGGGTGAATGAAAAACTGTTTTTT.